The clone carrying this TCR beta chain came up once. Sequencing was performed with immunoSEQ multiplex PCR; in TCRdb, only in-frame clones are kept and a portion is missing. The sample contains some 98,000 clones, around 88% of which appear only once. These data originate in a study of cytomegalovirus exposure and HLA in healthy donors. The CDR3 totals 13 residues. CDR1 and CDR2 (germline): MNHEY, SVGAGI. The V end was cut by 2 bases, the J end by 6 bases, with 11 bases between. The chain combines TRBV6-5 with TRBJ2-7; D is unresolved. The sequenced sample consisted of PBMCs. This sequence was found in a woman in her twenties or thirties in good health and CMV-seronegative. The CDR3 protein is CASSYTPGSEQYF. DNA of the CDR3: TGTGCCAGCAGTTACACCCCCGGTTCCGAGCAGTACTTC.